This T cell receptor (beta chain) was recovered during a study of CD8 T cells in Susac syndrome. The CD8+ and CD4+ T cells were negatively isolated, with the TEMRA cells enriched by FACS. RNA amounts of roughly 0.45 to 1 ug underwent reverse transcription with random hexamers. The CDR3 of TCR beta was amplified by immunoSEQ multiplex PCR across 54 Vbeta and 13 Jbeta. TCRdb analysed the immunoSEQ multiplex PCR reads with MiXCR anew, one entry per CDR3 protein. The profile shows about 210,000 distinct CDR3 sequences, around 95% of them singletons. Specimen: CD4+ T cells from PBMCs. This sequence was found in a human donor with multiple sclerosis.

CDR3 nucleotide sequence: TGCGCCAGCACCCTCATGGTAACTAGCGGCTACAATGAGCAGTTCTTC. This sequence encodes CASTLMVTSGYNEQFF. The genes are TRBV4-1 and TRBJ2-1; 8 bases map to TRBD2. The ends lost 7 bases at V and 3 bases at J; junction bases unmatched: 11. Germline CDR1 reads MGHRA; CDR2 reads YSYEKL. CDR3 length: 16 residues.